Following are 15 T cell receptor beta chains from one sample sequenced in a study of T-cell reconstitution after alpha-beta-depleted transplantation in children. The TCRbeta library was prepared with unique molecular identifiers. Each CDR3 protein is one row after TCRdb ran MiXCR on the PCR reads. The profile covers about 980,000 distinct CDR3 sequences, with roughly 29% appearing a single time and 28% taken by the ten largest. The sample consisted of PBMCs, mostly from graft donor cells, taken 360 days after TCRalphabeta/CD19-depleted stem cell transplant. Receptor source: a boy under two years old who had a stem cell transplant for SCID, so the T cells may come from the graft donor.

V gene TRBV25-1 combines with J gene TRBJ2-6; D perhaps matches TRBD2 (5 bases). Trimming left V 3 bases short and J 2 bases short, with 11 bases between. Germline V gene sequence: CDR1 MGHDK, CDR2 SYGVNS. This CDR3 is 16 amino acids long. CDR3 sequence: CASSEPLGAGANVLTF. The DNA of the CDR3 is TGTGCCAGCAGTGAGCCCCTCGGGGCTGGGGCCAACGTCCTGACTTTC.

This clonotype appeared a few times. The rearrangement links TRBV4-3 to TRBJ1-6; TRBD1 is a possible D gene (6 bases). The ends were cut back, 1 base at V and 10 bases at J, with 17 bases in the middle. CDR3 length: 16 amino acids. Germline V CDR1 and CDR2: LGHNA, YSLEER. CDR3 nucleotide sequence: TGCGCCAGCAGCCAAGGATGGAGGGACAATGTATCACCCCTCCACTTT. Protein: CASSQGWRDNVSPLHF.

A few counts support this clonotype. The chain recombines TRBV12-3 or TRBV12-4 with TRBJ1-5; tentatively, D is TRBD1 (5 bases). V was trimmed by 8 bases and J by 1 base, leaving 15 bases between them. There are 15 residues in the CDR3. CDR3 DNA sequence: TGTGCCAGCCTTTGGGGACCACGGAGCAATCAGCCCCAGCATTTT. Residues: CASLWGPRSNQPQHF.

This clonotype turned up a few times. The rearrangement joins TRBV7-3 to TRBJ2-7, with D hard to call. CDR3 size: 14 residues. The V gene's germline CDR1 is SGHTA and CDR2 FQGTGA. V was cut by 2 bases and J by 2 bases, with 10 bases left in between. The CDR3 region is CASSLSHGPYEQYF. In nucleotides, the CDR3 is TGTGCCAGCAGCTTATCCCACGGGCCCTACGAGCAGTACTTC.

The chain recombines TRBV4-1 with TRBJ1-2; the D gene is possibly TRBD1 (6 bases). CDR1 MGHRA and CDR2 YSYEKL come from the germline V gene. V gave up 2 bases and J gave up 3 bases, with 22 bases separating them. CDR3 size: 18 residues. Here the CDR3 reads CASSQLIGRGNFDYGYTF. Here the CDR3 DNA reads TGCGCCAGCAGCCAACTTATTGGCAGGGGAAACTTTGACTATGGCTACACCTTC.

This clonotype was recorded a few times. The CDR3 spells CASSFLPMTVPIVAEAFF. The CDR3 DNA sequence: TGCGCCAGCAGCTTTTTACCGATGACAGTCCCGATAGTCGCTGAAGCTTTCTTT. The chain combines TRBV5-1 with TRBJ1-1; D possibly corresponds to TRBD1 (5 bases). Trimming left V 2 bases short and J 6 bases short, with 26 bases between. The CDR3 is made up of 18 amino acids. CDR1 and CDR2 from the germline V gene are SGHRS and YFSETQ.

The CDR3 DNA sequence: TGTGCCAGCAGTTTAAATGGCGGCGGGGGCCTGCAAGAGACCCAGTACTTC. Amino acids: CASSLNGGGGLQETQYF. The chain couples TRBV12-3 or TRBV12-4 to TRBJ2-5; tentatively, D is TRBD2 (7 bases). Trimming cost V 2 bases and J 2 bases, with 18 bases left between them. There are 17 residues in the CDR3.

CDR3 in amino acids: CASTFGLAGIGELFF. CDR3 nucleotide sequence: TGTGCCAGCACCTTCGGACTAGCGGGGATCGGGGAGCTGTTTTTT. V and J are TRBV11-1 and TRBJ2-2; 12 bases line up with TRBD2. The CDR3 loop spans 15 amino acids. The V gene's germline CDR1 is SGHAT and CDR2 FQDESV (reference sequence). The trim removed 7 bases at V and 7 bases at J, leaving 7 bases unmatched.

The CDR3 DNA is TGCAGTGCTAGAGAATTAACTAGCTCCCAAGAGACCCAGTACTTC. Translated, it gives CSARELTSSQETQYF. The chain uses TRBV20-1 and TRBJ2-5; perhaps TRBD2 as D (6 bases). V lost 0 bases to trimming and J lost 1 base, with 12 bases between them. Germline V gives CDR1 DFQATT, CDR2 SNEGSKA (reference sequence). The CDR3 totals 15 residues.

DNA for the CDR3: TGTGCCAGCAGTGAGAGCGGGGGGGCAGATACGCAGTATTTT. Its translation is CASSESGGADTQYF. This chain connects TRBV28 to TRBJ2-3; 10 bases line up with TRBD2. The CDR3 spans 14 residues. CDR1 and CDR2 (germline): MDHEN, SYDVKM. J gave up 4 bases and V 5 bases, and 3 bases lay outside the gene matches.

The J gene is TRBJ2-4, the V gene TRBV20-1; TRBD1 agrees at 7 bases. V was clipped by 4 bases and J by 1 base; unmatched bases: 7. Germline V gene lookup returns CDR1 DFQATT and CDR2 SNEGSKA (reference sequence). The CDR3 is 15 amino acids. The CDR3 is CSAKAGGSAKNIQYF. In DNA, the CDR3 is TGCAGTGCTAAGGCAGGGGGTAGCGCCAAAAACATTCAGTACTTC.

In this sample, this clonotype turned up a few times. Here the CDR3 reads CASSQMLTGRNQPQHF. The CDR3 DNA reads as TGCGCCAGCAGCCAGATGTTGACAGGCCGCAATCAGCCCCAGCATTTT. The rearrangement uses TRBV4-1 and TRBJ1-5, with D possibly TRBD1 on 6 matching bases. Germline-derived CDR1 and CDR2 are MGHRA and YSYEKL. V lost 3 bases, J lost 2 bases, and 14 bases lay in between. The CDR3 has 16 residues.

This clonotype was found many times. The CDR3 DNA follows: TGCGCCAGCAGGCCTGGACAGGGCAAGGCCGGGGAGCTGTTTTTT. This codes for CASRPGQGKAGELFF. The J gene is TRBJ2-2, the V gene TRBV5-1; 8 bases match TRBD1. Per the germline V gene, CDR1 is SGHRS and CDR2 is YFSETQ. With 5 bases clipped from V and 6 bases from J, the junction kept 9 bases outside the gene matches. The CDR3 has 15 amino acids.

The chain uses TRBV12-3 or TRBV12-4 and TRBJ1-1; D remains ambiguous. Trimming cost V 7 bases and J 0 bases, with 18 bases left between them. The CDR3 loop spans 16 amino acids. The CDR3 protein is CASTPRTDFMNTEAFF. In DNA, the CDR3 is TGTGCCAGCACCCCTCGGACGGATTTCATGAACACTGAAGCTTTCTTT.

This clonotype was seen more than once but under ten times. For the CDR3, the DNA is TGCGCCAGCAGCTTTGGTGCCGTAGAAGAAGCTTTCTTT. Its protein is CASSFGAVEEAFF. This chain links TRBV5-1 with TRBJ1-1; no reliable D call. The germline V and J ends were trimmed by 2 bases and 8 bases, with 13 bases remaining between them. The CDR3 spans 13 residues. Germline values: CDR1 SGHRS, CDR2 YFSETQ.